Reported below is one T cell receptor beta chain. This record belongs to a study of blood T cell repertoires in COVID-19. The protocol was immunoSEQ multiplex PCR, while the TCRdb copy is restricted to in-frame clones and leaves out a portion. The table lists about 250,000 clones, about 90% of them singletons. The trim removed 6 bases at V and 8 bases at J, leaving 5 bases unmatched. Germline V lookup: CDR1 LGHNA, CDR2 YSLEER. This CDR3 has 13 amino acids. The TCR was taken from a man aged 18 to 29 with active or convalescent COVID-19. The sequenced material came from peripheral blood. This chain joins TRBV4-3 and TRBJ1-4; TRBD1 matches at 8 bases. CDR3 loop: CASRETGDEKLFF. CDR3 in DNA: TGCGCCAGCAGGGAGACAGGGGACGAAAAACTGTTTTTT.